One and the same sample provided the 12 T cell receptor beta chains below, sequenced in a study of beta chain features in type 1 diabetes. Study results and limitations: The study found moderately but significantly shorter TCRB CDR3s in all four CD4+ subsets of Type 1 diabetes patients.

Their antigens remain unidentified. The whole isolated RNA underwent reverse transcription, so sequencing captured expressed TCRB transcripts. The repertoire was sequenced with immunoSEQ multiplex PCR; TCRdb's copy has only in-frame clones and lacks some. This table has about 650,000 clones, over 10% appearing once. Sequencing was performed on naive CD4+ T cells from blood. Receptor source: a man aged 25 to 40 with type 1 diabetes.

There are a few counts of this clone. This chain uses TRBV18 with TRBJ2-3, with D tentatively TRBD2 (7 bases). Germline assignment: CDR1 KGHSH and CDR2 LQKENI. Trimming left V 0 bases short and J 0 bases short, with 13 bases between. The CDR3 spans 17 residues. CDR3 in DNA: TGTGCCAGCTCACCACCGGGGGCTAGCGGTAGCACAGATACGCAGTATTTT. This sequence encodes CASSPPGASGSTDTQYF.

This clone was seen a few times. The V call is TRBV6-6, the J call TRBJ2-1, with 8 bases matching TRBD2. The CDR3 extends over 15 amino acids. Germline CDR1 MNHNY, CDR2 SVGAGI (reference sequence). V lost 5 bases to trimming and J lost 3 bases; unmatched junction nucleotides: 6. The CDR3 nucleotides read TGTGCCAGCAGTAACGGGGGGGCCCGCTACAATGAGCAGTTCTTC. It codes for CASSNGGARYNEQFF.

This clone was counted only a few times. This chain links TRBV5-4 with TRBJ1-2, with D perhaps matching TRBD1 (5 bases). The germline V and J ends were trimmed by 3 bases and 4 bases, with 13 bases remaining between them. The CDR3 is 14 amino acids. Germline CDR1 is SGHNT and CDR2 is YYREEE (reference sequence). The CDR3, as DNA: TGTGCCAGCAGCTCGGATGAGACAGTCTATGGCTACACCTTC. Protein product: CASSSDETVYGYTF.

The gene calls are TRBV28 and TRBJ2-3; D is possibly TRBD2 (7 bases). V lost 4 bases, J lost 3 bases, and 20 bases lay in between. CDR3 length: 17 amino acids. The germline CDR1 and CDR2 sequences are MDHEN and SYDVKM. CDR3 protein: CASSSSQGGHGTDTQYF. The CDR3 DNA reads as TGTGCCAGCAGTTCCTCACAGGGAGGGCACGGGACAGATACGCAGTATTTT.

This clone was seen a few times. The V call is TRBV7-8, the J call TRBJ2-1, with unresolved D. The V and J ends lost 2 bases and 5 bases respectively, with 4 bases between them. The CDR3 extends over 12 amino acids. Germline CDR1 SGHVS, CDR2 FQNEAQ. For the CDR3, the DNA is TGTGCCAGCAGCTTAACGAACAATGAGCAGTTCTTC. Protein sequence: CASSLTNNEQFF. The entire variable domain, with the rest obtained from reference TRBV7-8 and TRBJ2-1, is as follows: GAGVSQSPRYKVAKRGQDVALRCDPISGHVSLFWYQQALGQGPEFLTYFQNEAQLDKSGLPSDRFFAERPEGSVSTLKIQRTQQEDSAVYLCASSLTNNEQFFGPGTRLTVL.

This clone was counted only a few times. The chain couples TRBV5-1 to TRBJ2-5, with TRBD2 matching over 8 bases. The ends lost 4 bases at V and 5 bases at J; junction bases unmatched: 13. There are 16 residues in the CDR3. Germline V CDR1 and CDR2: SGHRS, YFSETQ. The CDR3 reads CASSLGLAGGPETQYF. The CDR3, as DNA: TGCGCCAGCAGCCTGGGCCTGGCGGGGGGCCCTGAGACCCAGTACTTC. Using reference TRBV5-1 and TRBJ2-5 for the parts outside the CDR3, the full variable domain is KAGVTQTPRYLIKTRGQQVTLSCSPISGHRSVSWYQQTPGQGLQFLFEYFSETQRNKGNFPGRFSGRQFSNSRSEMNVSTLELGDSALYLCASSLGLAGGPETQYFGPGTRLLVL.

The V and J genes are TRBV5-1 and TRBJ2-5; no clear D. Trimming took 0 bases from V and 4 from J, leaving 7 bases between them. CDR3 length equals 13 residues. Germline loops: CDR1 SGHRS, CDR2 YFSETQ. In nucleotides, the CDR3 is TGCGCCAGCAGCTTGGAGCGTCCAGAGACCCAGTACTTC. Translating it yields CASSLERPETQYF.

This chain joins TRBV28 and TRBJ1-5; D is undetermined. V lost 8 bases, J lost 0 bases, and 8 bases lay in between. The germline V gene encodes CDR1 MDHEN and CDR2 SYDVKM. CDR3 length: 13 residues. The chain's CDR3 is CASSINSNQPQHF. CDR3 DNA sequence: TGTGCCAGCTCGATTAATAGCAATCAGCCCCAGCATTTT.

The table lists this clone with a few counts. The V and J genes are TRBV7-6 and TRBJ2-1, with no clear D. V lost 3 bases and J 6 bases, leaving 9 bases between the germline ends. Germline lookup yields CDR1 SGHVS and CDR2 FNYEAQ. The CDR3 spans 13 residues. CDR3 DNA: TGTGCCAGCAGCTTCTGGACCCTCAATGAGCAGTTCTTC. Residues: CASSFWTLNEQFF. Variable domain in full (rest from reference TRBV7-6 and TRBJ2-1): GAGVSQSPRYKVTKRGQDVALRCDPISGHVSLYWYRQALGQGPEFLTYFNYEAQQDKSGLPNDRFSAERPEGSISTLTIQRTEQRDSAMYRCASSFWTLNEQFFGPGTRLTVL.

This clone turned up a few times. The chain couples TRBV11-1 to TRBJ1-6, with D perhaps matching TRBD1 (5 bases). V lost 5 bases, J lost 7 bases, and 15 bases lay in between. The CDR3 runs 15 residues. Germline V CDR1 and CDR2: SGHAT, FQDESV (reference sequence). The CDR3 loop reads CASSPRPGNNSPLHF. The CDR3 nucleotides are TGTGCCAGCAGCCCTCGCCCAGGGAACAATTCACCCCTCCACTTT.

This clone turned up a few times. The J gene is TRBJ1-1, the V gene TRBV10-3; D is unclear. This CDR3 contains 15 residues. The V end lost 3 bases, the J end lost 1 base, and 12 bases lay between the germline ends. The germline CDR1 and CDR2 sequences are ENHRY and SYGVKD. CDR3 sequence (DNA): TGTGCCATCAGTGATAGAAGCTGGGGGAACACTGAAGCTTTCTTT. This gives the protein CAISDRSWGNTEAFF.

This clone was counted between two and nine times. This chain connects TRBV30 to TRBJ2-7; 8 positions agree with TRBD1. Germline V gene sequence: CDR1 GTSNPN, CDR2 SVGIG (reference sequence). V lost 5 bases to trimming and J lost 4 bases; unmatched junction nucleotides: 7. The CDR3 length is 13 residues. For the CDR3, the DNA is TGTGCCTGGGGGGGGACAGGAGAATACGAGCAGTACTTC. Protein sequence: CAWGGTGEYEQYF.